The 18 T cell receptor beta chains listed next were all sequenced from one sample in a study of blood T cell repertoires in COVID-19. The method was immunoSEQ multiplex PCR; TCRdb's version includes in-frame clones alone and lacks a portion of them. The data show some 350,000 clones, about 90% seen once. Sequencing was performed on PBMCs or T cells enriched from blood (not recorded which). These TCRs come from a woman in her 30s who had recovered from COVID-19.

The chain carries TRBV4-2 and TRBJ2-1, with D perhaps TRBD2 (6 bases). This CDR3 contains 18 residues. From germline, CDR1 is LGHNA and CDR2 YNFKEQ. V was trimmed by 5 bases and J by 7 bases, leaving 27 bases between them. In DNA form, the CDR3 reads TGTGCCAGCAGCGCAAGAGAGAGCCGGGGGTCCTCGGGTAATGAGCAGTTCTTC. Encoded protein: CASSARESRGSSGNEQFF.

This rearrangement joins TRBV28 to TRBJ1-4; D uncertain. The V gene lost 6 bases and the J gene lost 5 bases, with 19 bases spanning the gap. Germline V gene data show CDR1 as MDHEN and CDR2 as SYDVKM. CDR3 length: 16 amino acids. The CDR3 loop reads CASSIKRSGGNEKLFF. CDR3 nucleotides: TGTGCCAGCAGCATCAAGAGGTCCGGCGGGAATGAAAAACTGTTTTTT.

V usage is TRBV4-1 and J usage is TRBJ2-7, with TRBD1 identical over 7 bases. Germline trimming cut 4 bases from V and 4 bases from J; bases unmatched to any gene: 10. The length of the CDR3 is 15 residues. The germline V gene encodes CDR1 MGHRA and CDR2 YSYEKL. The CDR3 nucleotides are TGCGCCAGCAGCCCCTCCGGAGGCAGGGGGTACGAGCAGTACTTC. It specifies CASSPSGGRGYEQYF.

This clone has a single count. A read error is likely here: a far larger clone is one base away. This sequence joins TRBV5-6 and TRBJ1-5, with 7 bases fitting TRBD1. The CDR3 runs 14 residues. The germline gives CDR1 SGHDT, CDR2 YYEEEE. J was trimmed by 5 bases and V by 0 bases; bases with no gene match: 2. Written as DNA, the CDR3 is TGTGCCAGCAGCTTGGGGACAGGCGATCAGCCCCAGCATTTT. Translated: CASSLGTGDQPQHF.

The rearrangement joins TRBV7-2 to TRBJ1-2, with D hard to call. Germline V gene lookup returns CDR1 SGHTA and CDR2 FQGNSA. The CDR3 spans 14 residues. The germline V and J ends were trimmed by 1 base and 0 bases, with 6 bases remaining between them. The CDR3 protein is CASSLGATNYGYTF. DNA for the CDR3: TGTGCCAGCAGCTTAGGCGCCACTAACTATGGCTACACCTTC. The complete variable domain, with remaining parts taken from reference TRBV7-2 and TRBJ1-2, reads GAGVSQSPSNKVTEKGKDVELRCDPISGHTALYWYRQSLGQGLEFLIYFQGNSAPDKSGLPSDRFSAERTGGSVSTLTIQRTQQEDSAVYLCASSLGATNYGYTFGSGTRLTVV.

The J gene is TRBJ2-3, the V gene TRBV9, with a weak D call TRBD2 (5 bases). The CDR3 has 15 amino acids. Germline V gives CDR1 SGDLS, CDR2 YYNGEE. V shed 3 bases and J shed 0 bases, with 11 bases lying between them. The CDR3 region has the DNA TGTGCCAGCAGCGGGTCTAGCCCTAGCACAGATACGCAGTATTTT. It codes for CASSGSSPSTDTQYF.

Only one count was recorded for this clone. This chain joins TRBV2 and TRBJ2-2, with no clear D. The CDR3 is 17 amino acids. V was clipped by 11 bases and J by 5 bases, with 27 bases between them. The germline CDR1 and CDR2 sequences are SNHLY and FYNNEI. CDR3: CAVPAPRQEKWTGELFF. The CDR3 nucleotides read TGTGCCGTTCCAGCACCGCGGCAAGAGAAATGGACCGGGGAGCTGTTTTTT. Looking up the rest from reference TRBV2 and TRBJ2-2 gives the full variable domain: EPEVTQTPSHQVTQMGQEVILRCVPISNHLYFYWYRQILGQKVEFLVSFYNNEISEKSEIFDDQFSVERPDGSNFTLKIRSTKLEDSAMYFCAVPAPRQEKWTGELFFGEGSRLTVL.

V gene TRBV6-5 combines with J gene TRBJ1-1; the D gene is possibly TRBD1 (5 bases). The germline V gene encodes CDR1 MNHEY and CDR2 SVGAGI. CDR3 size: 13 residues. Trimming pared 8 bases from V and 2 bases from J, leaving 12 bases between. The CDR3 reads CASPRQGNTEAFF. The CDR3, as DNA: TGTGCCAGCCCCAGGCAGGGTAACACTGAAGCTTTCTTT.

This clone has more than one count but fewer than ten. The chain joins TRBV5-1 to TRBJ2-7; 10 bases agree with TRBD2. J lost 3 bases, V lost 7 bases, and 7 bases had no gene match. CDR1 and CDR2 (germline): SGHRS, YFSETQ. This CDR3 is built from 14 residues. The CDR3 DNA reads as TGCGCCAGCCGGTGGACTAGCGGTGACTACGAGCAGTACTTC. This sequence encodes CASRWTSGDYEQYF.

J is TRBJ1-5 and V is TRBV7-8, with D maybe TRBD1 (5 bases). The CDR3 covers 15 residues. Trimming removed 1 base from V and 4 bases from J, with 11 bases in between. Germline V gives CDR1 SGHVS, CDR2 FQNEAQ. The DNA of the CDR3 is TGTGCCAGCAGCTTAGGGGGGACTGGGAATCAGCCCCAGCATTTT. Its protein product is CASSLGGTGNQPQHF.

This chain links TRBV28 with TRBJ1-2; D might be TRBD1 (5 bases). The V gene's germline CDR1 is MDHEN and CDR2 SYDVKM. V lost 3 bases and J 7 bases, leaving 12 bases between the germline ends. The length of the CDR3 is 13 residues. CDR3 DNA sequence: TGTGCCAGCAGTTTCGGAAGGGGAAGTGGCTACACCTTC. Amino acid sequence: CASSFGRGSGYTF.

The CDR3 DNA is TGTGCCAGCACCCTGACAGGGCAAAACACTGAAGCTTTCTTT. This gives the protein CASTLTGQNTEAFF. This rearrangement joins TRBV2 to TRBJ1-1, with 7 bases lining up with TRBD1. The CDR3 sequence is 14 residues long. Germline V lookup: CDR1 SNHLY, CDR2 FYNNEI. The V gene end was trimmed by 7 bases and the J gene end by 2 bases; junction bases not matched to a gene: 7. The full variable domain, rest sourced from reference TRBV2 and TRBJ1-1, is EPEVTQTPSHQVTQMGQEVILRCVPISNHLYFYWYRQILGQKVEFLVSFYNNEISEKSEIFDDQFSVERPDGSNFTLKIRSTKLEDSAMYFCASTLTGQNTEAFFGQGTRLTVV.

The chain couples TRBV7-2 to TRBJ2-1; the D is unclear. V was pared by 5 bases and J by 4 bases, with 12 bases between. This CDR3 region has 14 residues. The germline V gene encodes CDR1 SGHTA and CDR2 FQGNSA. The CDR3 sequence is CASSAGSLYNEQFF. For the CDR3, the DNA is TGTGCCAGCAGCGCCGGGTCCTTATACAATGAGCAGTTCTTC.

This sequence joins TRBV2 and TRBJ1-1, with D perhaps TRBD1 (5 bases). Looked up from germline, CDR1 is SNHLY and CDR2 is FYNNEI. The CDR3 is 14 amino acids. V dropped 6 bases and J dropped 1 base, with 12 bases sitting between them. CDR3 nucleotides: TGTGCCAGCAGCCTGATTACAGGGAACACTGAAGCTTTCTTT. Amino acids: CASSLITGNTEAFF.

The V gene is TRBV23-1, the J gene TRBJ1-5, with unresolved D. TRBV23-1 is placed among ORFs of uncertain function. This CDR3 region has 13 residues. Between the trimmed V and J ends, which lost 0 bases and 6 bases, there was a span of 6 bases. Written as DNA, the CDR3 is TGCGCCAGCAGTCAATCAGTCAGTCAGCCCCAGCATTTT. Amino acid sequence: CASSQSVSQPQHF.

The V and J genes are TRBV27 and TRBJ2-2; D may be TRBD1 (6 bases). The CDR3 loop spans 14 amino acids. Trimming removed 5 bases from V and 7 bases from J, with 14 bases in between. Germline V CDR1 and CDR2: MNHEY, SMNVEV (reference sequence). CDR3 loop: CASSLTGFNGELFF. CDR3 sequence (DNA): TGTGCCAGCAGTCTCACAGGGTTTAACGGGGAGCTGTTTTTT.

The genes are TRBV4-1 and TRBJ2-1; perhaps TRBD2 as D (5 bases). Germline CDR1 is MGHRA and CDR2 is YSYEKL. There are 20 residues in the CDR3. Trimming cost V 4 bases and J 6 bases, with 31 bases left between them. CDR3: CASSPPRSAGHAGPGNEQFF. As DNA, the CDR3 is TGCGCCAGCAGCCCTCCCCGCTCCGCGGGTCATGCCGGACCCGGCAATGAGCAGTTCTTC.

The chain has TRBV28 and TRBJ1-5; the D is unclear. The V end was cut by 4 bases, the J end by 2 bases, with 9 bases between. This CDR3 comprises 14 residues. The germline CDR1 and CDR2 sequences are MDHEN and SYDVKM. CDR3 DNA sequence: TGTGCCAGCAGTTCCGCGGGTGGCAATCAGCCCCAGCATTTT. Translation: CASSSAGGNQPQHF.